The 2 T cell receptor beta chains given below trace back to one sample, sequenced in a study of neurological immune-mediated disorders. One entry per CDR3 protein results from TCRdb running MiXCR on the 5' RACE reads. In the table there are 65,000 to 90,000 distinct CDR3 sequences, around a tenth of which are singletons. The sequenced sample was PBMCs. These TCRs come from a man aged 35-49 years in good health.

This clonotype was found many times. V gene TRBV7-9 combines with J gene TRBJ1-1; D may be TRBD1 (6 bases). V was trimmed by 5 bases and J by 8 bases, leaving 24 bases between them. There are 16 residues in the CDR3. Germline lookup yields CDR1 SEHNR and CDR2 FQNEAQ (reference sequence). The CDR3 DNA reads TGTGCCAGCAGCCCTAGACTCAGGGGAACCCTATCCGAAGCTTTCTTT. Translating gives CASSPRLRGTLSEAFF.

This clonotype was detected ten times or more. The chain has TRBV9 and TRBJ2-7, with 10 bases matching TRBD2. CDR1 and CDR2 (germline): SGDLS, YYNGEE. The CDR3 loop spans 15 amino acids. Unmatched junction bases numbered 3, after V lost 2 bases and J lost 1 base. This CDR3 is CASSVSAGGSYEQYF. The DNA of the CDR3 is TGTGCCAGCAGCGTCTCAGCGGGAGGGTCCTACGAGCAGTACTTC.